This T cell receptor (beta chain) derives from a study of CD8 T cells in ankylosing spondylitis. Study-wide findings and caveats: A TCR beta motif of under 10 highly homologous variants appeared characteristic of ankylosing spondylitis blood. CD8+ by phenotype, disease-linked clones were relatively rare in peripheral blood.

In this sample, this clonotype turned up a few times. Its specificity is not known. Each TCR beta library was made by quantitative 5'-RACE that incorporated molecular barcodes. TCRdb itself ran the 5' RACE reads through MiXCR, one entry per CDR3 protein. The sample lists fewer than 550,000 distinct CDR3 sequences, under 5.5% occurring once. This receptor was obtained from a male donor with ankylosing spondylitis. The source material was blood, either unsorted or a sorted T cell fraction (not recorded which).

CDR3: CASTGLWEQYF. In DNA, the CDR3 is TGTGCCTCTACGGGGTTGTGGGAGCAGTACTTC. The chain is built from TRBV2 and TRBJ2-7; possibly TRBD2 for D (5 bases). Germline V gives CDR1 SNHLY, CDR2 FYNNEI. CDR3 length equals 11 residues. Trimming took off 11 bases at V and 7 bases at J, with 15 bases between the two ends.